This paragraph reports one TCR beta chain. What it binds is unknown. The PCR made use of 60 Vbeta and 13 Jbeta primers. Sequenced by immunoSEQ multiplex PCR; TCRdb stores in-frame clones only, minus some. The sample shows 100,000 or so clones, roughly 79% of them seen only once. These data are taken from a study of cytomegalovirus exposure and HLA in healthy donors. Per the germline V gene, CDR1 is MNHEY and CDR2 is SVGAGI. CDR3 length: 14 amino acids. V lost 6 bases and J 12 bases, leaving 18 bases between the germline ends. General study results and limits: The authors later found HLA-associated TCR beta chains more clonally expanded than equally common others.

This sequence originates from a woman aged 40 to 49 in good health and CMV-seronegative. The rearrangement links TRBV6-5 to TRBJ1-6; D is unclear. Material for sequencing was PBMCs. CDR3 in DNA: TGTGCCAGCAGCCCGGGAAGGTCCGGGGTACCCCTCCACTTT. This gives the protein CASSPGRSGVPLHF.